What follows are 2 T cell receptor beta chains derived from one specimen sequenced in a study of T cells after posttransplantation cyclophosphamide. A marrow graft followed busulfan-fludarabine conditioning, with cyclophosphamide on days +3 and +4. The assay was immunoSEQ multiplex PCR, and TCRdb's table has in-frame clones only and misses some. The table has thousands of clones, 70% to 90% seen once. This specimen consisted of PBMCs, obtained after allogeneic stem cell transplant with posttransplant cyclophosphamide. These receptors all stem from a female patient aged 40-50 years who received an allogeneic stem cell transplant from an unrelated donor, was CMV-positive, and had no GVHD. The graft donor may have given rise to some T cells.

The rearrangement joins TRBV21-1 to TRBJ2-1; TRBD2 reflects the table's D call only, with no check against the DNA. TRBV21-1 is annotated as a pseudogene. CDR3 length: 18 residues. The CDR3 coding sequence is TGTGCCAGCAGCAAATGGGGGTGGGACGGGGGCTCCTACAATGAGCAGTTCTTC. This sequence encodes CASSKWGWDGGSYNEQFF.

The DNA of the CDR3 is TGCGCCAGCAGCGGTCTAGCGGGGGGCCTCACAGATACGCAGTATTTT. This encodes CASSGLAGGLTDTQYF. This rearrangement joins TRBV4-3 to TRBJ2-3, with 11 bases matching TRBD2. Germline values: CDR1 LGHNA, CDR2 YSLEER. V lost 5 bases and J lost 2; bases outside the gene matches: 6. The length of the CDR3 is 16 residues.